The clone carrying this TCR beta chain was found a few times. Its antigen is not identified. This entry is derived from a study of cytomegalovirus exposure and HLA in healthy donors. Study context: Earlier, 100 million to 120 million unique TCR beta sequences were recovered from around 200 million T cells by an analysis.

13 Jbeta primers and 60 Vbeta primers were used for the PCR. Sequenced by immunoSEQ multiplex PCR; TCRdb stores in-frame clones only, minus some. The table has tens of thousands of clones, approximately 75% seen once. At sampling all donors were nominally healthy, likely with unrecorded immune exposures. Study-wide points: When the data were analyzed later, several of the most significant clusters appeared to be linked to common viral pathogens.

This sequence was found in a woman aged 40-49 years in good health and CMV-seropositive. The sample consisted of PBMCs.

CDR3 sequence (DNA): TGTGCCAGCTCACCACCGGGGAGAACGGAGACCCAGTACTTC. Translating it yields CASSPPGRTETQYF. The chain combines TRBV18 with TRBJ2-5; D is possibly TRBD2 (5 bases). The germline gives CDR1 KGHSH, CDR2 LQKENI. This CDR3 region has 14 residues. V dropped 0 bases and J dropped 5 bases, with 10 bases sitting between them.